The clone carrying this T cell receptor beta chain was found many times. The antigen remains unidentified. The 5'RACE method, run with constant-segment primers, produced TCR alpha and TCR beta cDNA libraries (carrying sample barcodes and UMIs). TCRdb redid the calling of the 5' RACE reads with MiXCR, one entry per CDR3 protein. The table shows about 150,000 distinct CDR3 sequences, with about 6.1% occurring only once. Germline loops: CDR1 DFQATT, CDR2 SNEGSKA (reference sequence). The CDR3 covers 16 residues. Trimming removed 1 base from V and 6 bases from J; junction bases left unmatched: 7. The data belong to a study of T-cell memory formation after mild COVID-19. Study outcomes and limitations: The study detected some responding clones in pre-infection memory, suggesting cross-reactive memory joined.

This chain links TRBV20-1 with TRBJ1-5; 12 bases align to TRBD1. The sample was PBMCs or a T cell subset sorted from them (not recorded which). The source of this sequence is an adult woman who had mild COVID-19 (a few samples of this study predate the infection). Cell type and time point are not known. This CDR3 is CSARGVGTGGTQPQHF. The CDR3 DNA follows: TGCAGTGCTAGAGGAGTCGGGACAGGGGGCACTCAGCCCCAGCATTTT.